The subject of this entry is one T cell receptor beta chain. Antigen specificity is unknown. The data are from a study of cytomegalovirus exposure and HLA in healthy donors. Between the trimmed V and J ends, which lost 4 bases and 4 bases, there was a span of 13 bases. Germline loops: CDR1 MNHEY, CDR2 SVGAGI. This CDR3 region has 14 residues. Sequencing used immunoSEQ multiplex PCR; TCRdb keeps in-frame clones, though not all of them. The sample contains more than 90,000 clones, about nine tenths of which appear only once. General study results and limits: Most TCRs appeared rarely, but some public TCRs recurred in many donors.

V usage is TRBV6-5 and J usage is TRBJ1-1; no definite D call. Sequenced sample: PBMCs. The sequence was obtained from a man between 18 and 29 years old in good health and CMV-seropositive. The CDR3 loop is CASSSPRGFTEAFF. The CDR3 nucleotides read TGTGCCAGCAGTTCCCCCCGAGGGTTCACTGAAGCTTTCTTT.